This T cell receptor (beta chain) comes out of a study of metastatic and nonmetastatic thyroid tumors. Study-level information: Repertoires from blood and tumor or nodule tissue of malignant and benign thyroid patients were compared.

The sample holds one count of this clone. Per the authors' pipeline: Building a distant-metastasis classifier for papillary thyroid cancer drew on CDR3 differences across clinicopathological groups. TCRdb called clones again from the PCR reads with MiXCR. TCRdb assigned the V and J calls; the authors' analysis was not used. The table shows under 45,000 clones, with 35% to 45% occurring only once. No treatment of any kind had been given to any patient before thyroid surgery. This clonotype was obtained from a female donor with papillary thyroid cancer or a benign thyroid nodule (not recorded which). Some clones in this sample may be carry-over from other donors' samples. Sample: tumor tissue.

CDR3 region: CSASGPGSREQYF. The CDR3 DNA reads as TGCAGTGCTAGTGGGCCGGGGAGTCGCGAGCAGTACTTC. The V and J genes are TRBV20-1 and TRBJ2-7, with TRBD2 as a possible D gene (5 bases). This CDR3 comprises 13 residues. Deletions cut 3 bases from V and 6 bases from J, with 15 bases between. Germline V gene data show CDR1 as DFQATT and CDR2 as SNEGSKA (reference sequence).